These 24 T cell receptor beta chains share one sample of origin, sequenced in a study of OX40 agonist ivuxolimab in advanced cancers. The method was immunoSEQ multiplex PCR; TCRdb's version includes in-frame clones alone and lacks a portion of them. The sample lists 20,000 to 25,000 clones, over 80% occurring once. Sequencing was performed on CD4+ or CD8+ T cells sorted from blood, taken in a trial of the OX40 agonist ivuxolimab. The receptors come from an adult with an advanced solid tumor such as melanoma, head and neck, liver or kidney cancer.

This clone was seen more than once but under ten times. This chain connects TRBV9 to TRBJ2-2; the match to TRBD2 covers 9 bases. The CDR3 length is 14 residues. J lost 7 bases, V lost 7 bases, and 8 bases had no gene match. Germline loops: CDR1 SGDLS, CDR2 YYNGEE. Here the CDR3 DNA reads TGTGCCAGCGGCGGGAGGGCCGATAGCGGGGAGCTGTTTTTT. This translates into CASGGRADSGELFF.

The chain carries TRBV4-2 and TRBJ1-1, with D possibly being TRBD1 (5 bases). CDR3 length: 16 residues. V was pared by 1 base and J by 0 bases, with 12 bases between. In germline, CDR1 is LGHNA, CDR2 YNFKEQ. CDR3 protein: CASSQGLEGMNTEAFF. CDR3 sequence (DNA): TGTGCCAGCAGCCAAGGTCTAGAGGGGATGAACACTGAAGCTTTCTTT.

This rearrangement joins TRBV7-9 to TRBJ2-3; 7 nucleotides agree with TRBD1. The germline V gene encodes CDR1 SEHNR and CDR2 FQNEAQ (reference sequence). V shed 5 bases and J 1 base; nucleotides not matched to a gene: 3. The CDR3 is 14 residues long. Here the CDR3 DNA reads TGTGCCAGCAGCCCAGGACAGGGCACAGATACGCAGTATTTT. Protein sequence: CASSPGQGTDTQYF.

This chain links TRBV29-1 with TRBJ2-7, with TRBD2 matching 10 bases. Germline CDR1 and CDR2: SQVTM and ANQGSEA. CDR3 length: 15 residues. V lost 1 base and J lost 5; bases outside the gene matches: 8. CDR3 amino acids: CSVEGRGSGGDEQYF. CDR3 nucleotide sequence: TGCAGCGTTGAAGGCCGGGGGAGCGGGGGGGACGAGCAGTACTTC.

The CDR3 region is CASKGSSYNEQFF. As DNA, the CDR3 is TGTGCCAGCAAAGGGAGCTCCTACAATGAGCAGTTCTTC. The chain recombines TRBV7-2 with TRBJ2-1; possible D gene TRBD2, 5 bases. Trimming shortened V by 7 bases and J by 0 bases, and 7 bases separated the two germline ends. CDR1 and CDR2 (germline): SGHTA, FQGNSA. CDR3 length equals 13 residues.

The chain uses TRBV4-3 and TRBJ2-1; 7 bases line up with TRBD2. CDR1 and CDR2 from the germline V gene are LGHNA and YSLEER. V was pared by 1 base and J by 6 bases, with 3 bases of the junction left unmatched. The CDR3 sequence is 14 residues long. The CDR3 DNA sequence: TGCGCCAGCAGCCAAGTGGGGGGGGGCAATGAGCAGTTCTTC. Its translation: CASSQVGGGNEQFF.

The count of this clone is one. CDR3 sequence reads: CASSLDSGGSNQPQHF. In nucleotides, the CDR3 is TGTGCCAGCAGCTTAGATTCAGGAGGGAGCAATCAGCCCCAGCATTTT. The chain couples TRBV7-2 to TRBJ1-5; D ambiguous. The CDR3 is 16 residues long. CDR1 is SGHTA, CDR2 FQGNSA, per germline. The V gene lost 1 base and the J gene lost 1 base, with 11 bases spanning the gap.

The chain carries TRBV11-2 and TRBJ2-3; tentatively, D is TRBD1 (6 bases). V was trimmed by 5 bases and J by 6 bases, leaving 12 bases between them. The CDR3 is 13 amino acids. The V gene's germline CDR1 is SGHAT and CDR2 FQNNGV. CDR3 amino acids: CASSATGGDTQYF. The CDR3 DNA reads TGTGCCAGCAGCGCGACAGGCGGGGATACGCAGTATTTT.

A word on this clone: One end of the junction fails to match germline, which may point to a read error. This chain connects TRBV2 to TRBJ2-1, with D unclear. CDR1 and CDR2 (germline): SNHLY, FYNNEI. The length of the CDR3 is 15 residues. The CDR3 sequence: CAGSDTSVTNNEQFF. CDR3 in DNA: TGTGCCGGCAGTGATACATCGGTTACAAACAATGAGCAGTTCTTC.

By proportion, this clone is medium-sized (0.01 to 0.1%). This specimen includes other DNA sequences encoding the same CDR3. The chain recombines TRBV7-8 with TRBJ1-5; possibly TRBD1 for D (5 bases). Looked up from germline, CDR1 is SGHVS and CDR2 is FQNEAQ. Trimming removed 1 base from V and 1 base from J, with 11 bases in between. The CDR3 length is 16 residues. In nucleotides, the CDR3 is TGTGCCAGCAGCTTAGAGGGGCAGAGCAGCAATCAGCCCCAGCATTTT. This translates into CASSLEGQSSNQPQHF.

In its sample, this clone was seen once. The gene calls are TRBV28 and TRBJ2-5; D possibly uses TRBD1 or TRBD2 (5 bases each). The CDR3 loop spans 15 amino acids. Germline loops: CDR1 MDHEN, CDR2 SYDVKM. Trimming left V 1 base short and J 2 bases short, with 11 bases between. The CDR3 coding sequence is TGTGCCAGCAGTTTATTTGGGACCGATCAAGAGACCCAGTACTTC. Its translation is CASSLFGTDQETQYF.

This chain connects TRBV9 to TRBJ2-5, with 14 bases that match TRBD2. CDR1 is SGDLS, CDR2 YYNGEE, per germline. The CDR3 length is 16 residues. V lost 0 bases, J lost 9 bases, and 7 bases stayed unmatched. The CDR3 region is CASSVATGLAGVAQYF. The DNA of the CDR3 is TGTGCCAGCAGCGTAGCTACGGGACTAGCGGGAGTTGCCCAGTACTTC.

CDR3 loop: CASSLTGTGYGYTF. For the CDR3, the DNA is TGCGCCAGCAGCTTGACCGGGACAGGCTATGGCTACACCTTC. This chain joins TRBV4-3 and TRBJ1-2; TRBD1 matches 8 bases. Trimming took 5 bases from V and 4 from J; bases not matched to a gene: 6. Germline V gene sequence: CDR1 LGHNA, CDR2 YSLEER. The CDR3 has 14 amino acids.

The chain couples TRBV6-1 to TRBJ2-3; D may match TRBD1 or TRBD2 (8 bases each). Germline values: CDR1 MNHNS, CDR2 SASEGT. The V end was cut by 4 bases, the J end by 4 bases, with 21 bases between. CDR3 length: 17 residues. The CDR3 here is CASSASAGGGGSDTQYF. The CDR3 DNA reads TGTGCCAGCAGTGCATCGGCAGGGGGCGGGGGGTCAGATACGCAGTATTTT.

This clone was picked up one time. The chain uses TRBV5-5 and TRBJ2-7, with D perhaps matching TRBD2 (5 bases). The V gene lost 2 bases and the J gene lost 4 bases, with 7 bases spanning the gap. This CDR3 region has 12 residues. CDR1 is SGHKS, CDR2 YYEKEE, per germline (reference sequence). The CDR3 DNA is TGTGCCAGCAGCTTAGGAGGTTACGAGCAGTACTTC. Translating it yields CASSLGGYEQYF.

This clone came up a few times. The gene calls are TRBV28 and TRBJ1-1, with 8 positions matching TRBD1. Germline loops: CDR1 MDHEN, CDR2 SYDVKM. V lost 6 bases and J lost 6; bases outside the gene matches: 9. The CDR3 has 14 residues. The CDR3 DNA sequence: TGTGCCAGCAGCCTGACCAGGGGGCGTGCTGAAGCTTTCTTT. This translates into CASSLTRGRAEAFF.

V gene TRBV14 combines with J gene TRBJ2-1; TRBD1 aligns across 9 bases. Germline V lookup: CDR1 SGHDN, CDR2 FVKESK. After removal of 3 bases from V and 2 bases from J, the junction contained 2 bases not matched to a gene. The CDR3 runs 15 residues. The CDR3 nucleotides read TGTGCCAGCAGCCAGGGACAGGGCCCCTACAATGAGCAGTTCTTC. It specifies CASSQGQGPYNEQFF.

V and J are TRBV4-1 and TRBJ2-2; 8 nucleotides align to TRBD2. There are 17 residues in the CDR3. The V segment lost 1 base and the J segment 4 bases; nucleotides outside the gene matches: 8. Germline V gives CDR1 MGHRA, CDR2 YSYEKL. The CDR3 coding sequence is TGCGCCAGCAGCCAAGCTGGCGGGGGGTACGTCACCGGGGAGCTGTTTTTT. Residues: CASSQAGGGYVTGELFF.

This chain uses TRBV2 with TRBJ2-7; 7 nucleotides agree with TRBD2. This CDR3 has 15 residues. Germline values: CDR1 SNHLY, CDR2 FYNNEI. The junction had 6 bases not matched to a gene; V was cut back by 1 base and J by 3 bases. DNA for the CDR3: TGTGCCAGCAGTGAAGGGGAAGCGGGGCGCTACGAGCAGTACTTC. It codes for CASSEGEAGRYEQYF.

The chain couples TRBV7-9 to TRBJ2-7; no clear D gene. CDR3 size: 12 residues. Trimming left V 1 base short and J 6 bases short, with 7 bases between. Looked up from germline, CDR1 is SEHNR and CDR2 is FQNEAQ (reference sequence). Written as DNA, the CDR3 is TGTGCCAGCAGCTTAGGGACGCCCGAGCAGTACTTC. Protein product: CASSLGTPEQYF.

V gene TRBV28 combines with J gene TRBJ2-5; TRBD2 agrees at 9 bases. V lost 4 bases to trimming and J lost 6 bases; unmatched junction nucleotides: 9. The CDR3 has 15 amino acids. The V gene's germline CDR1 is MDHEN and CDR2 SYDVKM. CDR3 protein: CASSYDSGSSQTQYF. The CDR3 nucleotides read TGTGCCAGCAGTTACGATAGCGGGAGCTCCCAGACCCAGTACTTC.

The J gene is TRBJ1-1, the V gene TRBV28; D might be TRBD1 (5 bases). This CDR3 is built from 12 residues. V was clipped by 8 bases and J by 5 bases, with 12 bases between them. Germline CDR1 is MDHEN and CDR2 is SYDVKM. The CDR3 DNA sequence: TGTGCCAGCGTCTTCGGGGGAACTGAAGCTTTCTTT. This translates into CASVFGGTEAFF.

The rearrangement links TRBV27 to TRBJ1-3, with TRBD1 as a possible D gene (5 bases). The CDR3 spans 17 residues. V was trimmed by 6 bases and J by 4 bases, leaving 22 bases between them. CDR1 is MNHEY, CDR2 SMNVEV, per germline (reference sequence). The CDR3 nucleotides read TGTGCCAGCAGCTTACGACCTGTGGGGGGTTTCGGAAACACCATATATTTT. As protein: CASSLRPVGGFGNTIYF.

The V and J genes are TRBV28 and TRBJ2-7, with 9 bases fitting TRBD1. The CDR3 is 13 amino acids. Germline CDR1 and CDR2: MDHEN and SYDVKM. The trim removed 3 bases at V and 5 bases at J, leaving 2 bases unmatched. DNA of the CDR3: TGTGCCAGCAGTTTTGGACAGGGGAACGAGCAGTACTTC. Amino acids: CASSFGQGNEQYF.